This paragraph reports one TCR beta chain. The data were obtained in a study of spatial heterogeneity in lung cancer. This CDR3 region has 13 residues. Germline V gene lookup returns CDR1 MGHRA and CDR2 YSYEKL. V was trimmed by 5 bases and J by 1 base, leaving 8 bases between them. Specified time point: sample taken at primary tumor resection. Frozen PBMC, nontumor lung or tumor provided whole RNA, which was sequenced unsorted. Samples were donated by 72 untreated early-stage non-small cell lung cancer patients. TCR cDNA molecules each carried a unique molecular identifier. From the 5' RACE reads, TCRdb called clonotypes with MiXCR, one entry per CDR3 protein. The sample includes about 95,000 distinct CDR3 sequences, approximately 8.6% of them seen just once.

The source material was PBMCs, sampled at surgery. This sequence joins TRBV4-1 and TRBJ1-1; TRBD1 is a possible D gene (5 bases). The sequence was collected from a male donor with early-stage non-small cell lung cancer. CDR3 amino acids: CASSYTGNTEAFF. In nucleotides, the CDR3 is TGCGCCAGCAGCTACACAGGGAACACTGAAGCTTTCTTT.